This T cell receptor beta chain was sequenced for a study of regulatory T cells in long-lasting Graves disease (dated by TCRdb to the early 2020s). About the investigation overall: Antithyroid drugs had been taken for less than 3 months by newly diagnosed Graves' disease patients. Patients with persistent Graves' disease were compared with patients with newly diagnosed Graves' disease using TCR sequencing and RNA sequencing of peripheral blood. The study was registered as a clinical trial and conducted in China. TCR sequencing covered some 13 persistent and approximately 20 newly diagnosed Graves' disease patients, around 35 samples in total. General findings and caveats noted by the study authors: The authors acknowledged the small sample size as a limitation that may reduce accuracy. Only peripheral blood was studied, because thyroid tissue, the primary lesion, was inaccessible. Preferential use of TRBV28, TRBJ1-2 and TRBJ2-5 was observed in persistent disease, whereas TRBV20-1 and TRBJ2-1 were favored in newly diagnosed disease. More public clonotypes were shared among persistent patients (roughly 3,000) than among newly diagnosed patients (roughly 1,000). Sequencing and analysis were limited to the TCR beta chain. Persistent Graves' disease patients showed lower TCR Shannon entropy and fewer highly expanded clones than newly diagnosed patients, suggesting clonal expansion.

This clonotype was seen a handful of times. Its antigen is still unknown. The sample holds no much larger clone one base away, and base qualities are not on file. The sample's time point, from its label and the paper: newly diagnosed GD, antithyroid drugs for less than 3 months. For both TCR sequencing and RNA sequencing, RNA was extracted from PBMCs in TRIzol. The diagnosis of Graves' disease was made according to American Thyroid Association guidelines. Recruitment of patients was carried out at an endocrinology department in Xi'an, China. Each patient gave approximately 8.8 milliliters of peripheral blood, collected in an EDTA anticoagulant tube. Ficoll Paque Plus density gradient separation was used to isolate PBMCs, and no further T cell sorting was done. RNA quality was checked with an Agilent 2100 Bioanalyzer and agarose gel, and concentration with a NanoDrop 2000. Library construction relied on multiplex PCR. For sequencing, an Illumina HiSeq 4000 was employed. CDR3 regions were amplified by Arm-PCR with iRepertoire HTBI primers to construct TCR beta libraries. Before sequencing, the PCR products went through gel purification. The original methods were these. A total of under 80 TRBV and 14 TRBJ segments were identified across samples and were used for gene usage analysis of CDR3 amino acid clonotypes. COPE and FqMerger were used to merge the filtered high-quality paired reads into contigs. BLAST was used to align contigs to the IMGT TRBV, TRBD and TRBJ reference genes, and CDR3 was defined following IMGT. Highly expanded clones were defined as clonotypes with a frequency above 0.1%. Shannon entropy served as the measure of repertoire diversity, while the Gini coefficient captured V-J evenness. Clonotypes shared by more than one individual were considered public. TCRdb itself trimmed the public reads at Q25 with fastp, ran MiXCR and retained productive beta chains. Identical CDR3 proteins give one entry, which carries the most common genes and DNA. Here the V and J calls rest on TCRdb's processing, not on the authors' analysis. The sample records hundreds of thousands of distinct CDR3 sequences, 16% of which are singletons. Clones ranked in the top ten supply roughly 29% of the sample.

Including cysteine and phenylalanine, the CDR3 has 16 amino acids. Left in the record is the CDR3 DNA by itself, 48 bases read in frame from the first base. The germline V gene (reference sequence) specifies LNHNV as CDR1 and YYDKDF as CDR2. The junction shows trimming of 0 bases on V and 2 bases on J, plus 13 bases between the germline ends. This same sample was also part of a study on T cells in Graves' hyperthyroidism and ophthalmopathy. The second study also describes: A patient counted as having stable Graves' hyperthyroidism if no progression to ophthalmopathy occurred over 18 months of follow-up. The hyperthyroidism patients were between 18 and 65 years old and newly diagnosed, with a disease duration of less than 2 months. Any patient with an uncontrolled infection, another autoimmune disease, pregnancy or lactation was excluded. Clinical symptoms, serum thyroxine and TRAb, thyroid ultrasound, and orbital computed tomography formed the basis for the diagnoses. A first-round RT-PCR of the TCR CDR3 used the HTBI primer set with the Qiagen OneStep RT-PCR kit. Most expanded thyroid clonotypes (frequency above 0.001) were also detected in blood, a finding suggesting that blood repertoires may reflect thyroid immune responses. A model built on a 13 V-J signature distinguished ophthalmopathy from stable hyperthyroidism, reaching 87.88% sensitivity and approximately 81% specificity in cross-validation and 80%/75% in testing. In validation, the model predicted progression to ophthalmopathy a median of around six months before onset, with over 60% sensitivity and roughly 73% specificity. TCR V-J signatures able to tell the groups apart were searched for in a discovery cohort of 100 or so patients, of whom 43 had Graves' ophthalmopathy and some 60 had stable Graves' hyperthyroidism. An independent validation cohort of around 19 hyperthyroidism patients and 17 patients who later progressed to ophthalmopathy tested prospective prediction of ophthalmopathy. For training and testing, the roughly 93 patients in the discovery cohort were randomly divided in a 7:3 ratio. In six Graves' hyperthyroidism patients, the study also compared T-cell repertoires from thyroid tissue with T-cell repertoires from blood. After blood sampling, hyperthyroidism patients were treated with methimazole at a starting dose of 30 mg daily, and ophthalmopathy patients were treated with high-dose intravenous methylprednisolone. Libraries were constructed in a second round of multiplex PCR, after which size selection and purification were carried out. Paired-end sequencing of the libraries was performed with 100 bp reads on an Illumina HiSeq2000. Raw data were processed with SOAPnuke, discarding reads with adapters, uncalled bases, mean Phred below 15, or no exact constant-primer or identifier match. High-quality paired reads were merged using COPE v1.2.5, and each unique nucleotide sequence was defined as a clonotype. MiTCR v1.1 was used to align clonotypes to the IMGT TRBV, TRBD and TRBJ reference segments. Analysis was restricted to V-J combinations with a frequency above 0.0001, which covered 98% to 99.2% of repertoires. A TCS score was defined as the ratio of F50 (clonal expansion) to E x V (chaos), with BLOSUM62-based TCRdist applied between CDR3 peptides within each V-J. Welch's t-statistics and random forest reduced roughly 500 V-J features to roughly 13, which were used in a naive Bayes classifier (R e1071). No statistical method was used to fix the sample size in advance, and group allocation was not hidden from the investigators. According to the paper, TCR Vbeta CDR3 sequencing was carried out on 135 peripheral blood samples, which came from approximately 41 ophthalmopathy, about 75 hyperthyroidism and 17 progressor patients.

The sample in question was peripheral blood mononuclear cells (PBMCs), obtained at new diagnosis, from a patient treated with antithyroid drugs. The rearrangement combines TRBV15 with TRBJ1-2, with TRBD1 as a weak D call on 6 bases. This clonotype originated in a man aged 35-49 years with Graves disease. Donor details come from another sample of the same person, matched by shared clones. This receptor carries the CDR3 CATSRDVGGANYGYTF. The DNA sequence reads TGTGCCACCAGCAGAGACGTGGGGGGCGCGAACTATGGCTACACCTTC. This CDR3, with the reference TRBV15 and TRBJ1-2 proteins standing in past its ends, gives the full variable domain DAMVIQNPRYQVTQFGKPVTLSCSQTLNHNVMYWYQQKSSQAPKLLFHYYDKDFNNEADTPDNFQSRRPNTSFCFLDIRSPGLGDTAMYLCATSRDVGGANYGYTFGSGTRLTVV.